Listed below are T cell receptor beta chains from one sample, sequenced in a study of identical twins. MiXCR was run by TCRdb on the 5' RACE reads, yielding one entry per CDR3 protein. The sample includes about 720,000 distinct CDR3 sequences, around 8.6% of them seen just once. These data were also filed under a second study, of yellow fever vaccine responses in identical twins.

Sequenced input: PBMCs. The receptors derive from a woman younger than 35 in good health. Both conserved end residues are part of each CDR3. Each record gives: D gene, J gene, V gene, clone size, CDR3 DNA, CDR3 protein. D genes are given only for firm matches. For some rows the clone size is stated as once, few or many, or as a class when expanded; others skip it.

>TRBD1|TRBJ2-7|TRBV6-1|many
TGTGCCAGCAACCGAGGGGGCTTCTACGAGCAGTACTTC
CASNRGGFYEQYF
>.|TRBJ2-5|TRBV7-8|.
TGTGCCAGCAGCGCATGGGACTCGGAAGAGACCCAGTACTTC
CASSAWDSEETQYF
>TRBD1|TRBJ2-7|TRBV29-1|.
TGCAGCGGCCGACAGGGGGCAGGGGAGCAGTACTTC
CSGRQGAGEQYF
>TRBD1|TRBJ2-2|TRBV5-1|few
TGCGCCAGCAGCACGGGGACAGCCGGGGAGCTGTTTTTT
CASSTGTAGELFF
>TRBD2|TRBJ2-7|TRBV30|few
TGTGCCTGGAGTGTACTCGCGGGAGGATCCTACGAGCAGTACTTC
CAWSVLAGGSYEQYF
>TRBD2|TRBJ2-2|TRBV25-1|few
TGTGCCAGCAGTGGTAGCGGGAGGGCCGGCGGGGAGCTGTTTTTT
CASSGSGRAGGELFF
>.|TRBJ2-1|TRBV2|few
TGTGCCAGCAGTGATTTAGTTCTAGCGGGCGTAGGGGGCGATGAGCAGTTCTTC
CASSDLVLAGVGGDEQFF
>.|TRBJ2-1|TRBV7-9|.
TGTGCCAGCAGCCCCTTGGAGTGGGGGGACAGTGAGCAGTTCTTC
CASSPLEWGDSEQFF
>.|TRBJ2-3|TRBV7-2|.
TGTGCCAGCAGCTTAGTTTCCTACTATTCCACAGATACGCAGTATTTT
CASSLVSYYSTDTQYF
>TRBD1|TRBJ1-3|TRBV7-6|.
TGTGCCAGCAGCTTACGGCACCAGGGGGCCTCTGGAAACACCATATATTTT
CASSLRHQGASGNTIYF
>TRBD2|TRBJ2-7|TRBV3-1|.
TGTGCCAGCAGCCAATTGCCCGGGACTAGCGGTTACGAGCAGTACTTC
CASSQLPGTSGYEQYF
>.|TRBJ2-5|TRBV5-8|.
TGTGCCACCACGAGGGGGGGGCATGTGGAGACCCAGTACTTC
CATTRGGHVETQYF
>.|TRBJ2-3|TRBV5-1|few
TGCGCCAGCAGCGGCACACGGGGGCCACGCACAGATACGCAGTATTTT
CASSGTRGPRTDTQYF
>.|TRBJ2-5|TRBV5-5|.
TGTGCCAGCAGCTTGGAGGCAGACCAGGAGACCCAGTACTTC
CASSLEADQETQYF
>.|TRBJ1-1|TRBV20-1|many
TGCAGTGCTAGCTTTGAAGCTTTCTTT
CSASFEAFF
>.|TRBJ1-1|TRBV12-3/TRBV12-4|many
TGTGCCAGCAGTTTCTCGACAGTTGAAGCTTTCTTT
CASSFSTVEAFF
>TRBD2|TRBJ2-1|TRBV13|.
TGTGCCAGCAGCTTTGTGAAAATCGTCGGGGCTAGCGGATACAATGAGCAGTTCTTC
CASSFVKIVGASGYNEQFF
>TRBD2|TRBJ2-5|TRBV6-5|.
TGTGCCAGCAGTTACTCGCCTAGCGGGGGCGCTTTCACAGAGACCCAGTACTTC
CASSYSPSGGAFTETQYF
>TRBD1|TRBJ2-1|TRBV6-1|few
TGTGCCAGCACTCCAGGGGGTGTCTACAATGAGCAGTTCTTC
CASTPGGVYNEQFF
>.|TRBJ2-2|TRBV14|many
TGTGCCAGCAGCCCCACAGTCACCGGGGAGCTGTTTTTT
CASSPTVTGELFF